This record covers a single TCR beta chain. V lost 6 bases and J lost 0, with 9 bases in between. The germline CDR1 and CDR2 sequences are MDHEN and SYDVKM. The CDR3 totals 14 residues. After isolation, RNA underwent reverse transcription to generate cDNA as the sequencing template. Here immunoSEQ multiplex PCR was the method, and the copy in TCRdb shows in-frame clones only, minus some. Here the sample spans 120,000 or so clones, around two fifths being singletons. These data are taken from a study of CD8+ T cells in alopecia areata. V usage is TRBV28 and J usage is TRBJ1-5; unclear D gene. The source of this sequence is a human donor with alopecia areata. Input material: CD4+ T cells sorted from blood. The chain's CDR3 is CASRPGGSNQPQHF. In DNA form, the CDR3 reads TGTGCCAGCAGGCCCGGAGGTAGCAATCAGCCCCAGCATTTT.